This record concerns one T cell receptor (beta chain) sequence. This sample is part of a study of OX40 agonist ivuxolimab in advanced cancers. About the research overall: Ivuxolimab is an agonistic anti-OX40 (CD134) antibody, and patients were treated with it.

Using immunoSEQ multiplex PCR, the repertoire was profiled, and TCRdb retains in-frame clones only, with some absent. The top ten clones hold roughly 14% of a sample with over 55,000 clones, about 94% of them seen once. The CDR3 runs 13 residues. The germline CDR1 and CDR2 sequences are SEHNR and FQNEAQ (reference sequence). The V end was cut by 5 bases, the J end by 5 bases, with 12 bases between. This specimen consisted of CD4+ or CD8+ T cells sorted from blood, obtained in a trial of the OX40 agonist ivuxolimab. V and J are TRBV7-9 and TRBJ1-2; D is possibly TRBD1 (5 bases). The clonotype originates from an adult with an advanced solid tumor such as melanoma, head and neck, liver or kidney cancer. In DNA, the CDR3 is TGTGCCAGCAGCCCCGGGACCCCGTATGGCTACACCTTC. Residues: CASSPGTPYGYTF.